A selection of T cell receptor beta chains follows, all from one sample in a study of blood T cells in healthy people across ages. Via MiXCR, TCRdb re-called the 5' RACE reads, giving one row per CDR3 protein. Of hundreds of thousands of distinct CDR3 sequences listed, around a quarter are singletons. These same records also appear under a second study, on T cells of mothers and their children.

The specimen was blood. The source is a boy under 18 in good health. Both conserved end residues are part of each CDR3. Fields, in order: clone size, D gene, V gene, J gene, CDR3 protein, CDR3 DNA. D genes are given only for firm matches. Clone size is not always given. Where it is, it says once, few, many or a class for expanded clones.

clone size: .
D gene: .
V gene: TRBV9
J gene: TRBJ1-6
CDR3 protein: CASSEGTGLNSPLHF
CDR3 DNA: TGTGCCAGCAGCGAAGGGACGGGGTTGAATTCACCCCTCCACTTT

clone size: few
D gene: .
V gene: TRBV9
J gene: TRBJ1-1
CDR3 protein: CASSVDHSRGEAFF
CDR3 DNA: TGTGCCAGCAGCGTAGATCACAGCCGGGGGGAAGCTTTCTTT

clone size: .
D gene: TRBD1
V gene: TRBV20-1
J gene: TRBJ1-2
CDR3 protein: CSAHGQGINYGYTF
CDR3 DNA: TGCAGTGCTCATGGACAGGGGATTAACTATGGCTACACCTTC

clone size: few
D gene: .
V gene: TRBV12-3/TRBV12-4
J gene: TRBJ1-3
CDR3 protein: CASSLTDYSGNTIYF
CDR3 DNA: TGTGCCAGCAGTTTAACTGATTACTCTGGAAACACCATATATTTT

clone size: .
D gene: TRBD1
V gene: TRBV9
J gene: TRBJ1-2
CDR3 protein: CASSPGPGTGVSYGYTF
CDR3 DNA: TGTGCCAGCAGCCCCGGCCCAGGGACAGGGGTATCCTATGGCTACACCTTC

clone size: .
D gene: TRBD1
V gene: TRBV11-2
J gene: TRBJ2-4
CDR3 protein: CASRLDRGDIQYF
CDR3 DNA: TGTGCCAGCAGACTGGACAGGGGCGACATTCAGTACTTC

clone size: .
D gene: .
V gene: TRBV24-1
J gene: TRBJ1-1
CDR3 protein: CATSDLWDPRAFF
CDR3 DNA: TGTGCCACCAGTGATTTGTGGGACCCACGAGCTTTCTTT

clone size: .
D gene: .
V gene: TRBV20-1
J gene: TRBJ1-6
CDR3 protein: CSARDRSQGELTYNSPLHF
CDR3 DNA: TGCAGTGCTAGAGATCGATCCCAGGGCGAGCTAACCTATAATTCACCCCTCCACTTT

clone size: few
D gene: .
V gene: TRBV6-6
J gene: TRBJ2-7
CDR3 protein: CASRGPTYEQYF
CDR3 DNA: TGTGCCAGCAGGGGCCCTACCTACGAGCAGTACTTC

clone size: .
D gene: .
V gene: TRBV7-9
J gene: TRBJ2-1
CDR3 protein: CASSLGGQPYNEQFF
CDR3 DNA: TGTGCCAGCAGCTTGGGCGGACAGCCCTACAATGAGCAGTTCTTC

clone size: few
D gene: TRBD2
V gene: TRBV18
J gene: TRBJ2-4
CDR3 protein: CASSPTSGGPKNIQYF
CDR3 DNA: TGTGCCAGCTCACCGACTAGCGGGGGGCCGAAAAACATTCAGTACTTC

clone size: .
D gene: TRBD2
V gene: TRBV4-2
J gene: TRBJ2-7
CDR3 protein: CASSQGTSATYEQYF
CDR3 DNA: TGTGCCAGCAGCCAGGGAACTAGCGCTACCTACGAGCAGTACTTC

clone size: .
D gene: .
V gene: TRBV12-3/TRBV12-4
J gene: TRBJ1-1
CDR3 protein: CASSLGGAIEAFF
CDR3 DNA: TGTGCCAGCAGTTTAGGAGGGGCTATTGAAGCTTTCTTT

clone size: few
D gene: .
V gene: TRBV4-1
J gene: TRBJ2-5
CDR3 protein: CASSHPPQGPVRETQYF
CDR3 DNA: TGCGCCAGCAGCCATCCCCCCCAGGGTCCCGTTAGGGAGACCCAGTACTTC

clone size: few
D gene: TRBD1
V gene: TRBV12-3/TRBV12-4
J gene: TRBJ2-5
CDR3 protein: CASSLPRTGGGVETQYF
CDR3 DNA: TGTGCCAGCAGTTTACCCCGGACAGGCGGTGGGGTAGAGACCCAGTACTTC

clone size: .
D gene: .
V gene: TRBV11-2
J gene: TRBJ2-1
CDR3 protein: CASSLSGGPSVQFF
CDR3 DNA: TGTGCCAGCAGCTTGTCGGGTGGGCCATCGGTTCAGTTCTTC

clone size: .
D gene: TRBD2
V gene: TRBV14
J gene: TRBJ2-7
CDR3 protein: CASSPSGGGHEQYF
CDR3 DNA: TGTGCCAGCAGCCCCTCGGGGGGGGGCCACGAGCAGTACTTC

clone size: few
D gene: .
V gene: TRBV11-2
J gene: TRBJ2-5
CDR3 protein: CASRSPGFRETQYF
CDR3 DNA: TGTGCCAGCAGATCCCCGGGCTTTCGAGAGACCCAGTACTTC

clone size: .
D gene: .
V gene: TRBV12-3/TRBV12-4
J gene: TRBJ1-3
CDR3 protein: CASSQRDLHGNTIYF
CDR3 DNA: TGTGCCAGCAGTCAACGGGATCTACATGGAAACACCATATATTTT

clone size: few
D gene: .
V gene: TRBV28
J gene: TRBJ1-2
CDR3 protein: CASSLYPMGGYTF
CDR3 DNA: TGTGCCAGCAGTTTATACCCTATGGGCGGCTACACCTTC

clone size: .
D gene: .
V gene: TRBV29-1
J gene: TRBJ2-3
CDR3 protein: CSARGQDTQYF
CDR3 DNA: TGCAGCGCCAGGGGTCAGGATACGCAGTATTTT

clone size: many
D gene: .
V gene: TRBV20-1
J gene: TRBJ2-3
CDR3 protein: CSARAGGDTQYF
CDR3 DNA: TGCAGTGCTAGAGCTGGGGGGGATACGCAGTATTTT

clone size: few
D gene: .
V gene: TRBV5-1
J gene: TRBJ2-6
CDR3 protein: CASSYDSSGASVLTF
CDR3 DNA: TGCGCCAGCAGTTACGATAGCTCTGGGGCCAGCGTCCTGACTTTC

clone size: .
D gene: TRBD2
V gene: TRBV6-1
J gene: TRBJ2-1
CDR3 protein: CASSNSGGANEQFF
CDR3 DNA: TGTGCCAGCAGTAATAGCGGGGGGGCCAATGAGCAGTTCTTC

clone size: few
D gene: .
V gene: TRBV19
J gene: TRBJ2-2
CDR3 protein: CASTAPRGEHRELFF
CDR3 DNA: TGTGCCAGTACCGCCCCTCGAGGGGAACACCGGGAGCTGTTTTTT

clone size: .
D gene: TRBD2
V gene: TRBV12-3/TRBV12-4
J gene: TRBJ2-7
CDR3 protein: CASSLYSSGGFYEQYF
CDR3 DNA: TGTGCCAGCAGTTTATACTCTAGCGGGGGATTTTACGAGCAGTACTTC

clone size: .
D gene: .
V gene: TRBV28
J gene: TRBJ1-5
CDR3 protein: CASSMGTGTAQHF
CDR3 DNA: TGTGCCAGCAGTATGGGGACGGGAACAGCCCAGCATTTT

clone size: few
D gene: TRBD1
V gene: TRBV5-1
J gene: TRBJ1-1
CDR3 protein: CASSFNRGDTEAFF
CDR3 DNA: TGCGCCAGCAGCTTTAACAGGGGGGACACTGAAGCTTTCTTT

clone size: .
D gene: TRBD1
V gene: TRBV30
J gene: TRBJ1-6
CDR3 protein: CAWTPGQLESPLHF
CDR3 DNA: TGTGCCTGGACTCCGGGACAGCTGGAATCACCCCTCCACTTT

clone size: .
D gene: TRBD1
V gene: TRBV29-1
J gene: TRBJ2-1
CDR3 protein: CSAGGTGVVGNEQFF
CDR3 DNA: TGCAGCGCCGGGGGGACAGGGGTGGTGGGCAATGAGCAGTTCTTC

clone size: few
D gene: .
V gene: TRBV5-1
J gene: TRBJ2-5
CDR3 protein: CASSVSGREGETQYF
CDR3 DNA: TGCGCCAGCAGCGTTTCGGGGAGAGAGGGAGAGACCCAGTACTTC

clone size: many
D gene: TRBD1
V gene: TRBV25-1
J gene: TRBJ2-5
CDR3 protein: CASSPRQGQETQYF
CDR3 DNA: TGTGCCAGCAGTCCCCGACAGGGCCAAGAGACCCAGTACTTC

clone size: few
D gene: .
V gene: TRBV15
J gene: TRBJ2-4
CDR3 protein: CATSGNFPGDIQYF
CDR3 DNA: TGTGCCACCAGCGGAAACTTTCCTGGGGACATTCAGTACTTC

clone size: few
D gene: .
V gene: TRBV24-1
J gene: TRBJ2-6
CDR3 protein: CATSDTASGANVLTF
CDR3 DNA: TGTGCCACCAGTGATACCGCCTCTGGGGCCAACGTCCTGACTTTC

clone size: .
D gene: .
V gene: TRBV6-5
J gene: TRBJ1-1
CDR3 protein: CASSYGGKNTEAFF
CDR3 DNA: TGTGCCAGCAGTTACGGAGGGAAGAACACTGAAGCTTTCTTT

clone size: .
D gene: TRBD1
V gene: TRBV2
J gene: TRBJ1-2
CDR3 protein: CASGQGDFYGYTF
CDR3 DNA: TGTGCCAGCGGACAGGGCGACTTCTATGGCTACACCTTC

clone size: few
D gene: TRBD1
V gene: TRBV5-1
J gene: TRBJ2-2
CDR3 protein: CASSSHARGSDTGELFF
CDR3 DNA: TGCGCCAGCAGCTCACACGCCAGGGGGTCGGACACCGGGGAGCTGTTTTTT

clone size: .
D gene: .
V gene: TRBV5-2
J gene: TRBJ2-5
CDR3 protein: CASIWSQETQYF
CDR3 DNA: TGTGCCAGCATCTGGTCTCAAGAGACCCAGTACTTC

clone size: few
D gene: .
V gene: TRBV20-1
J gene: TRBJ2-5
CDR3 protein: CSASPRAGMEQYF
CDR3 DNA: TGCAGTGCTAGTCCCAGGGCGGGTATGGAGCAGTACTTC

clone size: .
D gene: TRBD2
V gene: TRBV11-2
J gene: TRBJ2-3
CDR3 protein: CASSQGPSGGRLSTDTQYF
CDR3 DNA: TGTGCCAGCAGCCAGGGGCCTAGCGGGGGCCGGCTTAGCACAGATACGCAGTATTTT

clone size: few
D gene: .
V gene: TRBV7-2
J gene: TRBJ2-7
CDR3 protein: CASSLATGTYEQYF
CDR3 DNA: TGTGCCAGCAGCTTAGCGACAGGAACCTACGAGCAGTACTTC

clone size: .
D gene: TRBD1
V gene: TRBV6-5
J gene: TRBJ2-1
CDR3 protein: CASNRGGTGPSNEQFF
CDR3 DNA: TGTGCCAGCAACAGAGGAGGGACAGGGCCTTCCAATGAGCAGTTCTTC

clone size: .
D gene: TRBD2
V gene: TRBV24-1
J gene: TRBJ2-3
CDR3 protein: CATSDSGGSPDTQYF
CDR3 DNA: TGTGCCACCAGTGACAGCGGGGGGAGTCCAGATACGCAGTATTTT

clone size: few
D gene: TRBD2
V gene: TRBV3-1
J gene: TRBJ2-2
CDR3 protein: CASSLPRTSGGVGELFF
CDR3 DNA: TGTGCCAGCAGCCTCCCCCGGACTAGCGGGGGGGTGGGGGAGCTGTTTTTT

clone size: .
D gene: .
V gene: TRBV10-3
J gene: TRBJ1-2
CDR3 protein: CAISLPEGGGYTF
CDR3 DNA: TGTGCCATCAGCCTTCCGGAAGGGGGTGGCTACACCTTC

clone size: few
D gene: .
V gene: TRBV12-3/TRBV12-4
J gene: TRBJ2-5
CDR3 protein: CASSIRGRGETQYF
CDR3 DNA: TGTGCCAGCAGTATCAGGGGAAGGGGAGAGACCCAGTACTTC

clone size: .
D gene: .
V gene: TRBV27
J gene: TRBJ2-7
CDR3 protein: CASSLFVGYEQYF
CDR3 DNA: TGTGCCAGCAGTTTATTCGTCGGCTACGAGCAGTACTTC

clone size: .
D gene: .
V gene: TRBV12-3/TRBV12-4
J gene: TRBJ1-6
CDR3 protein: CASSGTVHNSPLHF
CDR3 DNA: TGTGCCAGCAGTGGAACAGTCCATAATTCACCCCTCCACTTT

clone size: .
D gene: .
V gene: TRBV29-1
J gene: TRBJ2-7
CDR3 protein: CSVEDNRLGGEQYF
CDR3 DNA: TGCAGCGTTGAAGATAACAGACTAGGGGGCGAGCAGTACTTC

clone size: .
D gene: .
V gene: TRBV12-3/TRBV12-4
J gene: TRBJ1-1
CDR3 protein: CASSLGGIEGAFF
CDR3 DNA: TGTGCCAGCAGTTTAGGCGGGATAGAGGGAGCTTTCTTT

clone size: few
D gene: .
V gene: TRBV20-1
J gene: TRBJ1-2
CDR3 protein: CRIDAGENYGYTF
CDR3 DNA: TGCCGAATCGACGCAGGGGAGAACTATGGCTACACCTTC

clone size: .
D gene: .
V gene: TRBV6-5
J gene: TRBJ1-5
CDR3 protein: CASSYSWLGLQPQHF
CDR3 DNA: TGTGCCAGCAGTTACTCGTGGCTGGGGCTTCAGCCCCAGCATTTT

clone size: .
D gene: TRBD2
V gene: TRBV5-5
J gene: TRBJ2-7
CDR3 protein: CASSRQGGSMDEQYF
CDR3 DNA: TGTGCCAGCTCTAGGCAGGGAGGGAGTATGGACGAGCAGTACTTC

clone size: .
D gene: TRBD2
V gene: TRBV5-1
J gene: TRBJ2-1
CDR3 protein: CASSRQILASGGNEQFF
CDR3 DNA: TGCGCCAGCAGCCGACAAATACTAGCGTCTGGAGGAAATGAGCAGTTCTTC

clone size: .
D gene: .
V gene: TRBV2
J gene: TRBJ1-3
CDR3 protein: CASSVQGPSGNTIYF
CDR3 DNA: TGTGCCAGCAGTGTACAGGGCCCCTCTGGAAACACCATATATTTT